The 17 T cell receptor beta chains below all came from one sample that was sequenced in a study of T cell repertoires in cytomegalovirus infection. TCRdb passed the reads through MiXCR, listing each CDR3 protein once. Among about 300,000 distinct CDR3 sequences listed, roughly 25% were seen once. Source material: PBMCs. The receptors here all came from a human donor in good health (CMV status not recorded). Some clones in this sample may be carry-over from other donors' samples.

This clonotype was recorded at least ten times. This chain connects TRBV7-9 to TRBJ2-7; 7 positions agree with TRBD2. The CDR3 loop spans 11 amino acids. V lost 6 bases, J lost 7 bases, and 3 bases stayed unmatched. From germline, CDR1 is SEHNR and CDR2 FQNEAQ (reference sequence). The CDR3 loop is CASSIGGEQYF. CDR3 coding DNA: TGTGCCAGCAGTATCGGGGGGGAGCAGTACTTC.

This rearrangement joins TRBV28 to TRBJ1-5; maybe TRBD1 (6 bases). CDR1 MDHEN and CDR2 SYDVKM come from the germline V gene. This CDR3 comprises 15 residues. Trimming removed 5 bases at V and 0 bases at J, with 11 bases between. This CDR3 is CASSLNRDSNQPQHF. The DNA for the CDR3 is TGTGCCAGCAGTCTAAACAGGGATAGCAATCAGCCCCAGCATTTT. Complete variable domain (other parts from reference TRBV28 and TRBJ1-5): DVKVTQSSRYLVKRTGEKVFLECVQDMDHENMFWYRQDPGLGLRLIYFSYDVKMKEKGDIPEGYSVSREKKERFSLILESASTNQTSMYLCASSLNRDSNQPQHFGDGTRLSIL.

The gene calls are TRBV5-1 and TRBJ1-3; weak D call: TRBD1 (5 bases). This CDR3 comprises 15 residues. Germline loops: CDR1 SGHRS, CDR2 YFSETQ. The V gene lost 0 bases and the J gene lost 0 bases, with 7 bases spanning the gap. In DNA form, the CDR3 reads TGCGCCAGCAGCTTGGAAGGGGTCTCTGGAAACACCATATATTTT. Its protein is CASSLEGVSGNTIYF.

This clonotype was counted between two and nine times. The chain couples TRBV2 to TRBJ2-7; D remains unclear. V lost 6 bases to trimming and J lost 2 bases, with 8 bases between them. Germline values: CDR1 SNHLY, CDR2 FYNNEI. The CDR3 is made up of 12 amino acids. The CDR3 is CASRLVAYEQYF. The CDR3 nucleotides read TGTGCCAGCAGATTGGTCGCCTACGAGCAGTACTTC.

The table lists this clonotype with a few counts. The chain recombines TRBV2 with TRBJ2-1; possibly TRBD1 or TRBD2 for D (5 bases each). Trimming took off 6 bases at V and 8 bases at J, with 11 bases between the two ends. Per the germline V gene, CDR1 is SNHLY and CDR2 is FYNNEI. The CDR3 has 12 amino acids. The CDR3 here is CASRGDGDEQFF. The DNA for the CDR3 is TGTGCCAGCAGGGGGGATGGTGATGAGCAGTTCTTC.

By proportion, this clonotype is medium-sized. The chain has TRBV7-2 and TRBJ1-5, with D possibly being TRBD1 (5 bases). Germline assignment: CDR1 SGHTA and CDR2 FQGNSA. The CDR3 is 16 amino acids. V lost 5 bases, J lost 3 bases, and 17 bases lay in between. Written as DNA, the CDR3 is TGTGCCAGCAGCCCAAACCAGGGAGGGAACAATCAGCCCCAGCATTTT. Translated: CASSPNQGGNNQPQHF.

This clonotype has a count of ten or more. The gene calls are TRBV7-2 and TRBJ1-5; TRBD1 aligns across 8 bases. Per the germline V gene, CDR1 is SGHTA and CDR2 is FQGNSA. The V and J ends lost 5 bases and 0 bases, in that order; junction bases with no gene match: 6. The CDR3 runs to 16 residues. This CDR3 is CASSPWTGNSNQPQHF. The CDR3 nucleotides read TGTGCCAGCAGCCCCTGGACAGGGAATAGCAATCAGCCCCAGCATTTT.

This rearrangement joins TRBV15 to TRBJ2-3; 7 bases fit TRBD2. The CDR3 length is 15 residues. Germline-derived CDR1 and CDR2 are LNHNV and YYDKDF (reference sequence). Unmatched junction bases numbered 5, after V lost 2 bases and J lost 3 bases. CDR3 amino acids: CATSRLLAMTDTQYF. CDR3 bases: TGTGCCACCAGCAGACTACTAGCGATGACAGATACGCAGTATTTT.

V and J are TRBV6-2 or TRBV6-3 and TRBJ2-7; possibly TRBD1 or TRBD2 for D (5 bases each). In germline, CDR1 is MNHEY, CDR2 SVGEGT. The CDR3 is 13 residues long. Trimming cost V 2 bases and J 3 bases, with 8 bases left between them. CDR3 in DNA: TGTGCCAGCAGTTACGGGGGTCACTACGAGCAGTACTTC. This gives the protein CASSYGGHYEQYF.

This clonotype has a handful of counts. The V gene is TRBV2, the J gene TRBJ1-1; D is uncertain. This CDR3 region has 13 residues. V was shortened by 10 bases and J by 1 base, with 13 bases between the two germline ends. CDR1 SNHLY and CDR2 FYNNEI come from the germline V gene. The CDR3 protein is CATKAQGNTEAFF. CDR3 in DNA: TGTGCCACCAAGGCCCAAGGGAACACTGAAGCTTTCTTT.

The table lists this clonotype with a few counts. The CDR3 reads CASSPHTSYNEQFF. Here the CDR3 DNA reads TGTGCCAGCAGCCCTCACACATCCTACAATGAGCAGTTCTTC. The chain has TRBV7-3 and TRBJ2-1; D gene ambiguous. Trimming stripped 5 bases from V and 1 base from J, with 9 bases between. The CDR3 spans 14 residues. Germline V gene lookup returns CDR1 SGHTA and CDR2 FQGTGA.

This clonotype was observed many times. This rearrangement joins TRBV10-3 to TRBJ2-2; D could derive from TRBD1 or TRBD2 (5 bases each). V was cut by 6 bases and J by 2 bases, with 16 bases left in between. In germline, CDR1 is ENHRY, CDR2 SYGVKD. There are 16 residues in the CDR3. CDR3 in DNA: TGTGCCATCAGAGCCGGGGACGGGCCTAACACCGGGGAGCTGTTTTTT. It yields the protein CAIRAGDGPNTGELFF.

The sample holds many counts of this clonotype. The chain links TRBV7-2 to TRBJ2-7, with TRBD2 matching 11 bases. V trimming: 3 bases; J trimming: 5 bases; junction bases outside the gene matches: 15. The CDR3 length is 18 residues. Germline CDR1 is SGHTA and CDR2 is FQGNSA. DNA of the CDR3: TGTGCCAGCAGCTTGTCGGGACTCTCTAGCGGGAGGTCCGACGAGCAGTACTTC. Protein: CASSLSGLSSGRSDEQYF.

This clonotype came up a few times. The gene calls are TRBV14 and TRBJ1-1; TRBD1 is a possible D gene (6 bases). CDR1 is SGHDN and CDR2 is FVKESK in the germline V gene. This CDR3 region has 14 residues. V shed 4 bases and J shed 5 bases, with 14 bases lying between them. CDR3: CASSPTNRATEAFF. CDR3 sequence (DNA): TGTGCCAGCAGCCCCACCAACAGGGCTACTGAAGCTTTCTTT.

This clonotype was seen a few times. The rearrangement joins TRBV28 to TRBJ1-1; 8 nucleotides agree with TRBD1. Germline CDR1 is MDHEN and CDR2 is SYDVKM. The CDR3 covers 16 residues. With V trimmed by 4 bases and J by 1 base, 8 bases remained unmatched. The CDR3 region has the DNA TGTGCCAGCAGTTCATCCAGGGGGCTTGGGAACACTGAAGCTTTCTTT. It yields the protein CASSSSRGLGNTEAFF.

The chain couples TRBV7-2 to TRBJ2-1, with a weak D call TRBD2 (7 bases). This CDR3 is built from 15 residues. V was cut by 5 bases and J by 9 bases, with 20 bases left in between. Germline V gene sequence: CDR1 SGHTA, CDR2 FQGNSA. The CDR3 region has the DNA TGTGCCAGCAGCCCTCCCCCTGCGGGGGCGATTGAGCAGTTCTTC. This sequence encodes CASSPPPAGAIEQFF.

The chain recombines TRBV11-2 with TRBJ2-1; D call uncertain. From germline, CDR1 is SGHAT and CDR2 FQNNGV. This CDR3 is 14 amino acids long. V lost 0 bases, J lost 11 bases, and 14 bases lay in between. The CDR3: CASSLEPRNVKQFF. Written as DNA, the CDR3 is TGTGCCAGCAGCTTAGAACCTAGGAACGTGAAGCAGTTCTTC.